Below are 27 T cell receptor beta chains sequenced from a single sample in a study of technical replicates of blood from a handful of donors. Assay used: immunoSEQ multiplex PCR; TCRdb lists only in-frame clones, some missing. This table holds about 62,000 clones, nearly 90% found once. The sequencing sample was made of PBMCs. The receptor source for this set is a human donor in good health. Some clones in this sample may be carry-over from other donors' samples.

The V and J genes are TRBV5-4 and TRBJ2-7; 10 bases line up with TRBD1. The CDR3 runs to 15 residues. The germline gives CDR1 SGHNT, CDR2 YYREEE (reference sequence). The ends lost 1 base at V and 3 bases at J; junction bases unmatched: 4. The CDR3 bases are TGTGCCAGCAGCTTGAGGGACAGGGGAATCTACGAGCAGTACTTC. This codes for CASSLRDRGIYEQYF.

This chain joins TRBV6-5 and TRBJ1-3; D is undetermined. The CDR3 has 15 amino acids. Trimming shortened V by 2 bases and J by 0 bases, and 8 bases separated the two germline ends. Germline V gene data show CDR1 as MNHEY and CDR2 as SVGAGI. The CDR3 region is CASSYGQDSGNTIYF. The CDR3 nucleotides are TGTGCCAGCAGTTACGGGCAGGACTCTGGAAACACCATATATTTT.

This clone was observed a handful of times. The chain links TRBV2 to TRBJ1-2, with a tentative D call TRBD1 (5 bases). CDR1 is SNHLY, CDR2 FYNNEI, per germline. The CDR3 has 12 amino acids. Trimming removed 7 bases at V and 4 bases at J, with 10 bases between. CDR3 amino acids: CASTGTVYGYTF. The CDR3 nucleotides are TGTGCCAGCACTGGGACTGTCTATGGCTACACCTTC.

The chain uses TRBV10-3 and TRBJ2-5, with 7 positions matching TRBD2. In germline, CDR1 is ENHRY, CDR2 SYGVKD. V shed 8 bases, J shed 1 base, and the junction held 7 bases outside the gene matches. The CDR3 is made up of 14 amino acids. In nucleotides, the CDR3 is TGTGCCATCTCGCGGGAGAAGATCCAAGAGACCCAGTACTTC. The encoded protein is CAISREKIQETQYF.

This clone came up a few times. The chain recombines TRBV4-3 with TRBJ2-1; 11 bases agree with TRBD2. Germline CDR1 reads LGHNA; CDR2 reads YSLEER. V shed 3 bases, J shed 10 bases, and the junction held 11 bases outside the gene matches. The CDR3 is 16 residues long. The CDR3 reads CASSHELAGVSGEQFF. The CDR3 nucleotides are TGCGCCAGCAGCCACGAACTAGCGGGAGTCTCCGGGGAGCAGTTCTTC.

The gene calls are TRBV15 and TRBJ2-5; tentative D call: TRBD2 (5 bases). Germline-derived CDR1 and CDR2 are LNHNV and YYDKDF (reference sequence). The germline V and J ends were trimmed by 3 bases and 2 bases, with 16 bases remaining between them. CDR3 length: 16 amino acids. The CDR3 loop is CATSREVPRLQETQYF. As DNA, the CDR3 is TGTGCCACCAGCAGGGAGGTCCCCAGACTTCAAGAGACCCAGTACTTC.

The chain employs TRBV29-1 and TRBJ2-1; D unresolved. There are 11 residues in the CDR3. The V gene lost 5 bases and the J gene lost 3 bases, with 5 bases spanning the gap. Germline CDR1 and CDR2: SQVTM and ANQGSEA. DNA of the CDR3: TGCAGCGTTTCAGGCTACAATGAGCAGTTCTTC. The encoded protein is CSVSGYNEQFF.

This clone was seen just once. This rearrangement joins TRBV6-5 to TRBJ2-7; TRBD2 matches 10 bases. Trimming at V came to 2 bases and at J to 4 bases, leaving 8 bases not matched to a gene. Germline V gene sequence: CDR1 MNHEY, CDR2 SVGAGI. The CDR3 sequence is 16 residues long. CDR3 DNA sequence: TGTGCCAGCAGTTACCGGAGCGGGGGGGCCGGATACGAGCAGTACTTC. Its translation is CASSYRSGGAGYEQYF.

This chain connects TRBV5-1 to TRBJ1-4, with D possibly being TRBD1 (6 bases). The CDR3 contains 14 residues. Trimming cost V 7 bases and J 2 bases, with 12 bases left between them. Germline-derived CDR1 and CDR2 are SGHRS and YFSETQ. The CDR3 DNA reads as TGCGCCAGCCATGGGGACACCACTAATGAAAAACTGTTTTTT. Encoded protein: CASHGDTTNEKLFF.

Here the CDR3 reads CASSLAPLGYNEQFF. CDR3 nucleotide sequence: TGTGCCAGCAGCTTGGCACCGCTCGGGTACAATGAGCAGTTCTTC. The chain couples TRBV5-4 to TRBJ2-1, with no clear D. Between the trimmed V and J ends, which lost 0 bases and 4 bases, there was a span of 11 bases. This CDR3 region has 15 residues. CDR1 and CDR2 (germline): SGHNT, YYREEE (reference sequence).

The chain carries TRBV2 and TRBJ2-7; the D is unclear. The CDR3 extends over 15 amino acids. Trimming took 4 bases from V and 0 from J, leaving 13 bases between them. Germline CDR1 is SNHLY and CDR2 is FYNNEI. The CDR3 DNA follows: TGTGCCAGCAGTGGTGCAGAGAGGAGCTCCTACGAGCAGTACTTC. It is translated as CASSGAERSSYEQYF. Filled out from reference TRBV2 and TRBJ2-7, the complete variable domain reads EPEVTQTPSHQVTQMGQEVILRCVPISNHLYFYWYRQILGQKVEFLVSFYNNEISEKSEIFDDQFSVERPDGSNFTLKIRSTKLEDSAMYFCASSGAERSSYEQYFGPGTRLTVT.

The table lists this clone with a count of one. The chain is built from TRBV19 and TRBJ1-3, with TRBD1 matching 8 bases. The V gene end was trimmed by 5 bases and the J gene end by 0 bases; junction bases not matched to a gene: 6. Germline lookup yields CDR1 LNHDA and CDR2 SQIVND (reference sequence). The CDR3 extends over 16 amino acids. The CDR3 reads CASSAAGGSSGNTIYF. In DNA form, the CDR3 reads TGTGCCAGTAGTGCTGCAGGGGGCAGCTCTGGAAACACCATATATTTT.

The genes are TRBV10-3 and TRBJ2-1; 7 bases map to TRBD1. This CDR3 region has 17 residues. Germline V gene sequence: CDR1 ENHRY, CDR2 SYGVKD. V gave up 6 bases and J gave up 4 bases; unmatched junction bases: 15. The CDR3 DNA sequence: TGTGCCATCAGGCAAGGGGGCCGGGACGAAAATTACAATGAGCAGTTCTTC. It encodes CAIRQGGRDENYNEQFF.

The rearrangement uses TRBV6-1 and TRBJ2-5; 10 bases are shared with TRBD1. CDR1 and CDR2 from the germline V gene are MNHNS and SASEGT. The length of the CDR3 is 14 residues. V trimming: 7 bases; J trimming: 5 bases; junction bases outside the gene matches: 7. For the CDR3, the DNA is TGTGCCAGCACTGTGACAGGGGGCGGCGAGACCCAGTACTTC. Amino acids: CASTVTGGGETQYF.

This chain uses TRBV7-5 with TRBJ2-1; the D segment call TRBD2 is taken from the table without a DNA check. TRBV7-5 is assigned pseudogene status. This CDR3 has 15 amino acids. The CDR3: CARSYTGTSGGEQFF. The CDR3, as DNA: TGTGCCAGAAGCTATACCGGGACTAGCGGGGGTGAGCAGTTCTTC.

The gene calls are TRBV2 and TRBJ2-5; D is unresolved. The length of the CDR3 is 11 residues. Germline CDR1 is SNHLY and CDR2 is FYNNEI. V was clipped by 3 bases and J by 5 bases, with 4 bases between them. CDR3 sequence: CASSDLETQYF. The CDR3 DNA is TGTGCCAGCAGTGATCTGGAGACCCAGTACTTC.

DNA for the CDR3: TGTGCCAGCGTCGGTCAGGTTTATCAGCCCCAGCATTTT. Amino acid sequence: CASVGQVYQPQHF. The chain has TRBV6-1 and TRBJ1-5; D is uncertain. The V end was cut by 8 bases, the J end by 5 bases, with 13 bases between. Germline CDR1 MNHNS, CDR2 SASEGT. The CDR3 runs to 13 residues.

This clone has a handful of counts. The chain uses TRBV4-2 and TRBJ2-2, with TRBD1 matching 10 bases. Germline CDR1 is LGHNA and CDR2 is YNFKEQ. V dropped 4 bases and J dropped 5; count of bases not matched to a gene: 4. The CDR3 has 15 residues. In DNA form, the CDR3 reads TGTGCCAGCAGCCGCGGGACAGGGGAAACCGGGGAGCTGTTTTTT. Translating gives CASSRGTGETGELFF.

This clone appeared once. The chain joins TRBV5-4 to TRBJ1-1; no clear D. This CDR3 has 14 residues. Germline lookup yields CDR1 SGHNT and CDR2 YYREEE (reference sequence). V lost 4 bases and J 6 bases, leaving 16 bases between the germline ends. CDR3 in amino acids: CASSLPGPAAEAFF. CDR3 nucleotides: TGTGCCAGCAGCCTCCCCGGCCCCGCGGCTGAAGCTTTCTTT.

CDR3 loop: CASSPTSPGTRGEKLFF. The CDR3 coding sequence is TGTGCCAGCAGCCCTACTTCACCCGGGACCAGGGGCGAAAAACTGTTTTTT. The V call is TRBV9, the J call TRBJ1-4, with D possibly TRBD1 on 6 matching bases. CDR1 is SGDLS and CDR2 is YYNGEE in the germline V gene. The CDR3 is 17 amino acids. The V end lost 4 bases, the J end lost 8 bases, and 24 bases lay between the germline ends.

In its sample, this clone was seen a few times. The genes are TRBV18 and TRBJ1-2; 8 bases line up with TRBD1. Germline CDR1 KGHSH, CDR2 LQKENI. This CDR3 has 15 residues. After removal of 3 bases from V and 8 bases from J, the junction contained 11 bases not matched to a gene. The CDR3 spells CASSPTGQGALGYTF. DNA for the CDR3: TGTGCCAGCTCACCGACGGGTCAGGGGGCGCTGGGCTACACCTTC. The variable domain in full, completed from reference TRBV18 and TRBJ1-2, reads NAGVMQNPRHLVRRRGQEARLRCSPMKGHSHVYWYRQLPEEGLKFMVYLQKENIIDESGMPKERFSAEFPKEGPSILRIQQVVRGDSAAYFCASSPTGQGALGYTFGSGTRLTVV.

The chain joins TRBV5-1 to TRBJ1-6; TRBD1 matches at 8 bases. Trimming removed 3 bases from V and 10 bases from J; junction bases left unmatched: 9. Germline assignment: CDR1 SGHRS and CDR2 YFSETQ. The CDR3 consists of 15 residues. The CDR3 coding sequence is TGCGCCAGCAGCTCGGGTGGACAGGGTCGGTCACCCCTCCACTTT. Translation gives CASSSGGQGRSPLHF.

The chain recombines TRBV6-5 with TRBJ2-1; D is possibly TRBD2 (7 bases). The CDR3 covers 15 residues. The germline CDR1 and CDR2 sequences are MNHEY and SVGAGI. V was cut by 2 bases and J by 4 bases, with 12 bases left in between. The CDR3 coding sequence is TGTGCCAGCAGTTACGGGGGGGCTAATTACAATGAGCAGTTCTTC. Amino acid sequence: CASSYGGANYNEQFF.

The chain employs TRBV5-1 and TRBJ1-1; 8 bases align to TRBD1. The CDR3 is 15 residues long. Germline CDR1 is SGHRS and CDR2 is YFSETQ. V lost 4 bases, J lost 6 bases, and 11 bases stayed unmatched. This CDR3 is CASSVAGGLVAEAFF. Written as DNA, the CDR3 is TGCGCCAGCAGCGTTGCAGGGGGCCTTGTCGCTGAAGCTTTCTTT.

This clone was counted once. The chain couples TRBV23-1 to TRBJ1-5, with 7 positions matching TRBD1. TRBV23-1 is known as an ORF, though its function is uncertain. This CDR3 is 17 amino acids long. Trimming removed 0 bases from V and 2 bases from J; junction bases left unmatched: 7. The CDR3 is CASSQSSGGGGNQPQHF. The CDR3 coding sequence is TGCGCCAGCAGTCAATCCTCAGGAGGGGGCGGCAATCAGCCCCAGCATTTT.

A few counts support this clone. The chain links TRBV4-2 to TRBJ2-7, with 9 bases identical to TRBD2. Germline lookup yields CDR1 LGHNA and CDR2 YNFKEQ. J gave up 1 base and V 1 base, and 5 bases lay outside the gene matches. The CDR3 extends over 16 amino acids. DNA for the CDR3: TGTGCCAGCAGCCAAGGTGTAGCGGGAGAATCCTACGAGCAGTACTTC. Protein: CASSQGVAGESYEQYF.

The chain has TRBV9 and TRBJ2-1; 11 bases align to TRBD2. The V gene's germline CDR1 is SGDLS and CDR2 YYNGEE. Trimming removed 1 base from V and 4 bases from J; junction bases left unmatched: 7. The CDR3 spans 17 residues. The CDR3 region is CASSVTTTSGAYNEQFF. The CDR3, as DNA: TGTGCCAGCAGCGTAACAACGACTAGCGGGGCTTACAATGAGCAGTTCTTC. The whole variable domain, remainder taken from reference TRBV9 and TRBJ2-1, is DSGVTQTPKHLITATGQRVTLRCSPRSGDLSVYWYQQSLDQGLQFLIQYYNGEERAKGNILERFSAQQFPDLHSELNLSSLELGDSALYFCASSVTTTSGAYNEQFFGPGTRLTVL.